The 26 T cell receptor beta chains below come from one sample, sequenced in a study of T cells in Graves' hyperthyroidism and ophthalmopathy. TCR beta CDR3 regions were amplified from RNA transcripts. The HTBI primer set served for first-round RT-PCR of the TCR CDR3. TCRdb re-derived calls from the multiplex PCR reads in MiXCR, one entry per CDR3 protein. The table lists 640,000 or so distinct CDR3 sequences, about 14% of them singletons. The sample consisted of blood. The receptor set was obtained from a woman aged 40 to 55 with Graves' ophthalmopathy.

The table lists this clonotype with many counts. This chain links TRBV27 with TRBJ1-1; possibly TRBD1 for D (5 bases). Germline V gene lookup returns CDR1 MNHEY and CDR2 SMNVEV (reference sequence). V lost 4 bases to trimming and J lost 3 bases, with 21 bases between them. The CDR3 length is 17 residues. CDR3 protein: CASSSKLATDLYTEAFF. The DNA of the CDR3 is TGTGCCAGCAGTTCTAAGCTTGCGACAGATCTATACACTGAAGCTTTCTTT.

This clonotype has a count of ten or more. J is TRBJ2-5 and V is TRBV28; 7 bases are a match to TRBD2. Germline values: CDR1 MDHEN, CDR2 SYDVKM. V was pared by 5 bases and J by 5 bases, with 2 bases of the junction left unmatched. CDR3 length: 12 residues. The CDR3 nucleotides read TGTGCCAGCAGTCGGGGAGGGGAGACCCAGTACTTC. Amino acid sequence: CASSRGGETQYF.

The gene calls are TRBV7-2 and TRBJ1-1; D is unresolved. Trimming took 4 bases from V and 0 from J, leaving 12 bases between them. The CDR3 has 15 amino acids. Germline V lookup: CDR1 SGHTA, CDR2 FQGNSA. The DNA for the CDR3 is TGTGCCAGCAGCTCCGGGCTCCTCTTGAACACTGAAGCTTTCTTT. Translating gives CASSSGLLLNTEAFF.

This clonotype has a count of ten or more. The chain joins TRBV2 to TRBJ2-5; D uncertain. Germline assignment: CDR1 SNHLY and CDR2 FYNNEI. CDR3 length: 13 amino acids. Between the trimmed V and J ends, which lost 8 bases and 4 bases, there was a span of 14 bases. The CDR3 DNA reads TGTGCCAGCGATCGGCACCTTGTAGAGACCCAGTACTTC. Its translation is CASDRHLVETQYF.

In the case of this clonotype: A much larger clone is a single base away; this may be a read error. This chain joins TRBV7-2 and TRBJ2-7; 7 bases are shared with TRBD1. Trimming took 5 bases from V and 2 from J; bases not matched to a gene: 6. The CDR3 is 14 amino acids. Germline loops: CDR1 SGHTA, CDR2 FQGNSA. CDR3 sequence reads: CTSSPGTVAYEQYF. The DNA of the CDR3 is TGTACCAGCAGCCCCGGGACAGTAGCCTACGAGCAGTACTTC.

CDR3 in DNA: TGTGCCAGCAGTATGCAACAGGGGTACACCGGGGAGCTGTTTTTT. Its protein product is CASSMQQGYTGELFF. The chain joins TRBV28 to TRBJ2-2; 7 bases match TRBD1. After removal of 5 bases from V and 3 bases from J, the junction contained 6 bases not matched to a gene. The V gene's germline CDR1 is MDHEN and CDR2 SYDVKM. The CDR3 sequence is 15 residues long.

This clonotype occurred many times. The chain joins TRBV19 to TRBJ1-1; tentative D call: TRBD1 (5 bases). The CDR3 extends over 15 amino acids. The germline V gene has CDR1 LNHDA and CDR2 SQIVND (reference sequence). V dropped 3 bases and J dropped 0 bases, with 11 bases sitting between them. CDR3 in amino acids: CASSMGGTVNTEAFF. As DNA, the CDR3 is TGTGCCAGTAGTATGGGAGGGACGGTGAACACTGAAGCTTTCTTT. The full variable domain, its missing parts supplied by reference TRBV19 and TRBJ1-1, is DGGITQSPKYLFRKEGQNVTLSCEQNLNHDAMYWYRQDPGQGLRLIYYSQIVNDFQKGDIAEGYSVSREKKESFPLTVTSAQKNPTAFYLCASSMGGTVNTEAFFGQGTRLTVV.

In its sample, this clonotype was seen many times. The V call is TRBV28, the J call TRBJ1-1, with 8 positions matching TRBD1. Germline CDR1 and CDR2: MDHEN and SYDVKM. The CDR3 spans 16 residues. V lost 6 bases to trimming and J lost 0 bases; unmatched junction nucleotides: 9. In DNA, the CDR3 is TGTGCCAGCAGCCAAGGCCCGGGACAGGTGAACACTGAAGCTTTCTTT. It specifies CASSQGPGQVNTEAFF. The variable domain in full, completed from reference TRBV28 and TRBJ1-1, reads DVKVTQSSRYLVKRTGEKVFLECVQDMDHENMFWYRQDPGLGLRLIYFSYDVKMKEKGDIPEGYSVSREKKERFSLILESASTNQTSMYLCASSQGPGQVNTEAFFGQGTRLTVV.

The sample holds many counts of this clonotype. The chain recombines TRBV28 with TRBJ2-2; TRBD1 is a possible D gene (6 bases). This CDR3 has 13 residues. Between the trimmed V and J ends, which lost 11 bases and 4 bases, there was a span of 14 bases. Looked up from germline, CDR1 is MDHEN and CDR2 is SYDVKM. The DNA of the CDR3 is TGTGCCCACAGGGCTCGTAGCACCGGGGAGCTGTTTTTT. Protein product: CAHRARSTGELFF.

This clonotype has just a few counts. The genes are TRBV9 and TRBJ2-5; TRBD2 matches 12 bases. Germline-derived CDR1 and CDR2 are SGDLS and YYNGEE. The CDR3 has 17 residues. V trimming: 0 bases; J trimming: 1 base; junction bases outside the gene matches: 4. This CDR3 is CASSVGPTSGSQETQYF. The CDR3 DNA reads as TGTGCCAGCAGCGTAGGTCCGACTAGCGGGAGCCAAGAGACCCAGTACTTC.

This clonotype was seen repeatedly, ten times or more. The CDR3 region has the DNA TGTGCCAGCAGCTTTCTTCCCCCGCTAGAGACCCAGTACTTC. Protein: CASSFLPPLETQYF. The genes are TRBV7-2 and TRBJ2-5; no definite D call. V shed 3 bases and J shed 4 bases, with 12 bases lying between them. This CDR3 region has 14 residues. Germline loops: CDR1 SGHTA, CDR2 FQGNSA.

The J gene is TRBJ2-2, the V gene TRBV7-8; no clear D gene. V lost 2 bases, J lost 0 bases, and 10 bases lay in between. The CDR3 runs 16 residues. Germline values: CDR1 SGHVS, CDR2 FQNEAQ. CDR3 in amino acids: CASSLPTPANTGELFF. Written as DNA, the CDR3 is TGTGCCAGCAGCTTACCTACACCAGCGAACACCGGGGAGCTGTTTTTT.

The chain joins TRBV11-1 to TRBJ2-3; 13 nucleotides match TRBD2. Trimming cost V 5 bases and J 4 bases; bases outside gene matches: 12. This CDR3 comprises 18 residues. Germline loops: CDR1 SGHAT, CDR2 FQDESV (reference sequence). The chain's CDR3 is CASSTSRLAGGRPDTQYF. CDR3 nucleotides: TGTGCCAGCAGCACCAGCAGACTAGCGGGAGGTCGGCCAGATACGCAGTATTTT.

The gene calls are TRBV5-1 and TRBJ1-2, with 7 positions matching TRBD1. Germline V gives CDR1 SGHRS, CDR2 YFSETQ. V was pared by 4 bases and J by 5 bases, with 8 bases of the junction left unmatched. The CDR3 contains 14 residues. The CDR3: CASSPRDRVYGYTF. For the CDR3, the DNA is TGCGCCAGCAGCCCCCGGGACAGAGTATATGGCTACACCTTC.

The table lists this clonotype with many counts. This chain uses TRBV11-2 with TRBJ1-2, with TRBD1 identical over 12 bases. V lost 0 bases, J lost 6 bases, and 5 bases stayed unmatched. Germline V gene lookup returns CDR1 SGHAT and CDR2 FQNNGV. The CDR3 is 16 amino acids. The DNA of the CDR3 is TGTGCCAGCAGCTTAGATTTTGGGACAGGGGGCCATGGCTACACCTTC. Its translation is CASSLDFGTGGHGYTF.

In its sample, this clonotype was seen many times. V is TRBV20-1 and J is TRBJ1-2; D remains unclear. The CDR3 consists of 12 residues. The germline CDR1 and CDR2 sequences are DFQATT and SNEGSKA (reference sequence). V was trimmed by 3 bases and J by 4 bases, leaving 9 bases between them. The CDR3 spells CSASDFVYGYTF. Written as DNA, the CDR3 is TGCAGTGCTAGCGACTTCGTCTATGGCTACACCTTC.

This clonotype showed up just a few times. The chain is built from TRBV7-3 and TRBJ2-2, with D tentatively TRBD2 (6 bases). The CDR3 spans 14 residues. Looked up from germline, CDR1 is SGHTA and CDR2 is FQGTGA. V dropped 6 bases and J dropped 1 base, with 9 bases sitting between them. The CDR3 DNA is TGTGCCAGCAGGCGTAGCGGGAACACCGGGGAGCTGTTTTTT. Translation gives CASRRSGNTGELFF.

This chain joins TRBV7-2 and TRBJ2-2, with no clear D. Germline V gene sequence: CDR1 SGHTA, CDR2 FQGNSA. CDR3 size: 14 residues. V was pared by 2 bases and J by 4 bases, with 8 bases between. CDR3 residues: CASSLLLTTGELFF. The CDR3 bases are TGTGCCAGCAGCTTACTACTTACCACCGGGGAGCTGTTTTTT. The full variable domain, rest sourced from reference TRBV7-2 and TRBJ2-2, is GAGVSQSPSNKVTEKGKDVELRCDPISGHTALYWYRQSLGQGLEFLIYFQGNSAPDKSGLPSDRFSAERTGGSVSTLTIQRTQQEDSAVYLCASSLLLTTGELFFGEGSRLTVL.

This clonotype was counted a few times. The rearrangement joins TRBV24-1 to TRBJ2-5, with TRBD2 identical over 11 bases. V was clipped by 3 bases and J by 3 bases; unmatched bases: 5. Germline V CDR1 and CDR2: KGHDR, SFDVKD. The CDR3 extends over 16 amino acids. The CDR3 DNA reads as TGTGCCACCAGTGATCGAAGACTAGCGGGAAAAGAGACCCAGTACTTC. Its protein product is CATSDRRLAGKETQYF.

This clonotype was seen more than once but under ten times. This chain uses TRBV2 with TRBJ2-2, with unresolved D. Trimming took off 2 bases at V and 4 bases at J, with 14 bases between the two ends. This CDR3 has 16 amino acids. CDR1 is SNHLY, CDR2 FYNNEI, per germline. CDR3 sequence reads: CASSEMGGLGTGELFF. The DNA of the CDR3 is TGTGCCAGCAGTGAAATGGGTGGGTTGGGCACCGGGGAGCTGTTTTTT.

In its sample, this clonotype was seen many times. The rearrangement joins TRBV12-3 or TRBV12-4 to TRBJ2-3; 11 bases match TRBD1. The CDR3 is 16 residues long. The junction had 3 bases not matched to a gene; V was cut back by 4 bases and J by 0 bases. Written as DNA, the CDR3 is TGTGCCAGCAGTTGGACAGGGGGCCTTAGCACAGATACGCAGTATTTT. Amino acid sequence: CASSWTGGLSTDTQYF.

This clonotype appeared a single time. The V call is TRBV12-3 or TRBV12-4, the J call TRBJ2-7, with 10 positions matching TRBD1. The CDR3 spans 15 residues. With V trimmed by 5 bases and J by 5 bases, 9 bases remained unmatched. DNA of the CDR3: TGTGCCAGCAGTCCGACGGGACAGGGGAACGACGAGCAGTACTTC. It yields the protein CASSPTGQGNDEQYF.

The chain uses TRBV5-5 and TRBJ1-5; D unresolved. CDR3 length: 16 residues. V dropped 3 bases and J dropped 0 bases, with 13 bases sitting between them. Germline V gene sequence: CDR1 SGHKS, CDR2 YYEKEE (reference sequence). The CDR3 bases are TGTGCCAGCAGCTCGAAGGGAGGGTTTAGCAATCAGCCCCAGCATTTT. Translation: CASSSKGGFSNQPQHF.

This clonotype was observed many times. This sequence joins TRBV5-1 and TRBJ1-2; D uncertain. This CDR3 is built from 15 residues. Germline CDR1 SGHRS, CDR2 YFSETQ. V dropped 0 bases and J dropped 0 bases, with 9 bases sitting between them. CDR3 coding DNA: TGCGCCAGCAGCTTGGAGGGCACTACTAACTATGGCTACACCTTC. Amino acids: CASSLEGTTNYGYTF. Looking up the rest from reference TRBV5-1 and TRBJ1-2 gives the full variable domain: KAGVTQTPRYLIKTRGQQVTLSCSPISGHRSVSWYQQTPGQGLQFLFEYFSETQRNKGNFPGRFSGRQFSNSRSEMNVSTLELGDSALYLCASSLEGTTNYGYTFGSGTRLTVV.

The chain couples TRBV5-8 to TRBJ1-1, with D possibly being TRBD1 (5 bases). Trimming removed 7 bases at V and 4 bases at J, with 17 bases between. The CDR3 covers 14 residues. Germline V gene sequence: CDR1 SGHTS, CDR2 YDEGEE. This CDR3 is CASRAWGGSTEAFF. The DNA for the CDR3 is TGTGCCAGCCGAGCTTGGGGGGGGAGCACTGAAGCTTTCTTT.

In its sample, this clonotype was seen many times. CDR3 bases: TGTGCCATCAGTGAGTCATCCCTCACCCGCTCCTACGAGCAGTACTTC. This translates into CAISESSLTRSYEQYF. The chain recombines TRBV10-3 with TRBJ2-7; D is uncertain. V lost 0 bases, J lost 0 bases, and 12 bases lay in between. CDR1 ENHRY and CDR2 SYGVKD come from the germline V gene. This CDR3 comprises 16 residues.